One sample yielded the 18 T cell receptor beta chains listed below, sequenced in a study of identical twins. TCRdb independently ran MiXCR on the 5' RACE reads; one entry per CDR3 protein. The data hold around 1.7 million distinct CDR3 sequences, with 32% observed a single time. The sample taken for sequencing was cord blood. The receptors shown here come from a newborn girl in good health.

This clonotype was recorded many times. The CDR3 DNA is TGCAGCGTTATGAAGCGGGGGGGTATTATGGATGAGCAGTTCTTC. Residues: CSVMKRGGIMDEQFF. The J gene is TRBJ2-1, the V gene TRBV29-1; 10 nucleotides match TRBD2. From germline, CDR1 is SQVTM and CDR2 ANQGSEA. Trimming removed 5 bases from V and 8 bases from J; junction bases left unmatched: 12. The CDR3 is 15 residues long.

J is TRBJ1-4 and V is TRBV4-1, with D maybe TRBD1 (5 bases). Trimming took 0 bases from V and 5 from J, leaving 10 bases between them. Germline V lookup: CDR1 MGHRA, CDR2 YSYEKL. The CDR3 has 15 residues. The CDR3 loop reads CASSQEWTMNEKLFF. CDR3 coding DNA: TGCGCCAGCAGCCAAGAATGGACAATGAATGAAAAACTGTTTTTT.

This clonotype was observed a handful of times. The rearrangement links TRBV20-1 to TRBJ1-4, with TRBD1 matching 7 bases. J lost 8 bases, V lost 3 bases, and 3 bases had no gene match. The CDR3 is 12 residues long. Germline assignment: CDR1 DFQATT and CDR2 SNEGSKA (reference sequence). The CDR3 here is CSARQGGEKLFF. The CDR3 DNA sequence: TGCAGTGCTAGGCAGGGGGGAGAAAAACTGTTTTTT.

The genes are TRBV20-1 and TRBJ2-4; possibly TRBD1 for D (5 bases). Deletions cut 3 bases from V and 9 bases from J, with 21 bases between. Looked up from germline, CDR1 is DFQATT and CDR2 is SNEGSKA (reference sequence). CDR3 length equals 15 residues. The CDR3, as DNA: TGCAGTGCTAGTGGACGTCGTCAGGGTAAAGCCATTCAGTACTTC. Translation: CSASGRRQGKAIQYF.

The chain employs TRBV20-1 and TRBJ1-5; no clear D. V lost 6 bases and J 3 bases, leaving 9 bases between the germline ends. This CDR3 region has 12 residues. Germline V gives CDR1 DFQATT, CDR2 SNEGSKA (reference sequence). Written as DNA, the CDR3 is TGCAGTGCCGCACGGGCCAATCAGCCCCAGCATTTT. Protein product: CSAARANQPQHF.

This clonotype was detected a few times. The rearrangement joins TRBV3-1 to TRBJ2-2, with no clear D. V lost 0 bases and J 3 bases, leaving 5 bases between the germline ends. This CDR3 region has 14 residues. Germline CDR1 reads LGHDT; CDR2 reads YNNKEL (reference sequence). The CDR3 is CASSQELHTGELFF. The CDR3 region has the DNA TGTGCCAGCAGCCAAGAGCTTCACACCGGGGAGCTGTTTTTT.

A remark on this clonotype: This may be a read error: a much more frequent sequence differs by one nucleotide. This chain connects TRBV10-3 to TRBJ2-5; TRBD1 is a possible D gene (6 bases). The germline V gene encodes CDR1 ENHRY and CDR2 SYGVKD. This CDR3 region has 11 residues. Between the trimmed V and J ends, which lost 2 bases and 11 bases, there was a span of 9 bases. CDR3 nucleotide sequence: TGTGCCATCAGTGAGAGACAGGAGCAGTACTTC. Its protein is CAISERQEQYF.

This clonotype was counted only a few times. The rearrangement joins TRBV20-1 to TRBJ2-1; 8 positions match TRBD2. J was trimmed by 2 bases and V by 0 bases; bases with no gene match: 6. Germline lookup yields CDR1 DFQATT and CDR2 SNEGSKA (reference sequence). The CDR3 length is 16 residues. The CDR3 coding sequence is TGCAGTGCTAGAGAGGTGAGGGGACTAGCCTACAATGAGCAGTTCTTC. Amino acids: CSAREVRGLAYNEQFF.

The chain links TRBV5-1 to TRBJ2-1, with TRBD2 matching over 8 bases. V was clipped by 7 bases and J by 8 bases; unmatched bases: 11. The CDR3 sequence is 14 residues long. Germline CDR1 and CDR2: SGHRS and YFSETQ. Here the CDR3 DNA reads TGCGCCAGCCAGCCAATGCTAGCGGGCCATGAGCAGTTCTTC. Residues: CASQPMLAGHEQFF.

This clonotype was counted only a few times. CDR3: CASSPGTYFNEQYF. The DNA for the CDR3 is TGTGCCAGCAGCCCTGGGACATATTTCAACGAGCAGTACTTC. The V gene is TRBV12-3 or TRBV12-4, the J gene TRBJ2-7; D is possibly TRBD1 (6 bases). This CDR3 contains 14 residues. The V end was cut by 6 bases, the J end by 5 bases, with 17 bases between.

Only a few counts were recorded for this clonotype. This sequence joins TRBV20-1 and TRBJ1-1, with D hard to call. Per germline, CDR1 DFQATT and CDR2 SNEGSKA (reference sequence). This CDR3 is 14 amino acids long. Trimming removed 1 base at V and 1 base at J, with 10 bases between. CDR3 loop: CSARGQPKNTEAFF. Here the CDR3 DNA reads TGCAGTGCTAGAGGGCAGCCGAAGAACACTGAAGCTTTCTTT.

There are a few counts of this clonotype. The chain couples TRBV6-1 to TRBJ1-6; 7 bases align to TRBD1. Germline CDR1 is MNHNS and CDR2 is SASEGT. The CDR3 has 17 amino acids. Germline trimming cut 6 bases from V and 0 bases from J; bases unmatched to any gene: 8. The CDR3 DNA reads TGTGCCAGCAGCTCCGGGAGGGACAGCTCCTATAATTCACCCCTCCACTTT. Amino acids: CASSSGRDSSYNSPLHF.

This chain links TRBV3-1 with TRBJ2-1; maybe TRBD2 (6 bases). V lost 4 bases, J lost 7 bases, and 8 bases lay in between. Germline-derived CDR1 and CDR2 are LGHDT and YNNKEL (reference sequence). The CDR3 extends over 12 amino acids. The CDR3 region is CASSRDLNEQFF. The CDR3, as DNA: TGTGCCAGCAGCCGGGACTTGAATGAGCAGTTCTTC.

The chain joins TRBV20-1 to TRBJ1-5; TRBD1 matches at 8 bases. The CDR3 has 15 amino acids. CDR1 and CDR2 from the germline V gene are DFQATT and SNEGSKA (reference sequence). The trim removed 6 bases at V and 2 bases at J, leaving 9 bases unmatched. In DNA, the CDR3 is TGCAGTGCCTCGGACAGGGTGCTTGGCAATCAGCCCCAGCATTTT. This gives the protein CSASDRVLGNQPQHF.

The chain couples TRBV4-2 to TRBJ2-5; the D gene is possibly TRBD1 (6 bases). The ends were cut back, 0 bases at V and 11 bases at J, with 13 bases in the middle. The germline V gene encodes CDR1 LGHNA and CDR2 YNFKEQ. This CDR3 is built from 13 residues. CDR3 in amino acids: CASSQDVGGEQYF. The CDR3 region has the DNA TGTGCCAGCAGCCAAGATGTAGGGGGAGAGCAGTACTTC.

In this sample, this clonotype turned up a few times. This rearrangement joins TRBV27 to TRBJ1-2, with D hard to call. This CDR3 is built from 16 residues. V lost 8 bases to trimming and J lost 0 bases, with 19 bases between them. Germline V gene sequence: CDR1 MNHEY, CDR2 SMNVEV (reference sequence). The CDR3 DNA reads as TGTGCCAGCGGCCCGTCCTTATGGGGTACTAACTATGGCTACACCTTC. Translated: CASGPSLWGTNYGYTF.

The chain carries TRBV20-1 and TRBJ2-1; 10 bases map to TRBD2. Germline trimming cut 1 base from V and 7 bases from J; bases unmatched to any gene: 4. The CDR3 covers 14 residues. Germline-derived CDR1 and CDR2 are DFQATT and SNEGSKA (reference sequence). CDR3 loop: CSARGGSGGNEQFF. The CDR3 bases are TGCAGTGCTAGAGGAGGTAGCGGGGGGAATGAGCAGTTCTTC.

This chain links TRBV20-1 with TRBJ2-3; 10 nucleotides line up with TRBD2. V lost 6 bases to trimming and J lost 2 bases; unmatched junction nucleotides: 5. The CDR3 runs to 14 residues. CDR1 and CDR2 from the germline V gene are DFQATT and SNEGSKA (reference sequence). DNA for the CDR3: TGCAGTGCCCAAGCGGGGGGGTTCACAGATACGCAGTATTTT. Translated: CSAQAGGFTDTQYF.